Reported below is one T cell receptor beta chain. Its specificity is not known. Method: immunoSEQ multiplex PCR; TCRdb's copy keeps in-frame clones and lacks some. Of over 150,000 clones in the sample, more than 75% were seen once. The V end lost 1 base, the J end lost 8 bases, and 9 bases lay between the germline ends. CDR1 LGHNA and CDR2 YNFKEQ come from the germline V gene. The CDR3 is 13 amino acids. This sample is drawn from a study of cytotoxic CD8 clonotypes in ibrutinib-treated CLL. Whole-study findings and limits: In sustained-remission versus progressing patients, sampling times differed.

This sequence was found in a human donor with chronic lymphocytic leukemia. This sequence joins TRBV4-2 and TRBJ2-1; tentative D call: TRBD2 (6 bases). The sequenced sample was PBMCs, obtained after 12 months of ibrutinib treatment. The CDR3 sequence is CASSQGREDEQFF. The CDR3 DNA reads TGTGCCAGCAGCCAAGGGAGGGAGGATGAGCAGTTCTTC.